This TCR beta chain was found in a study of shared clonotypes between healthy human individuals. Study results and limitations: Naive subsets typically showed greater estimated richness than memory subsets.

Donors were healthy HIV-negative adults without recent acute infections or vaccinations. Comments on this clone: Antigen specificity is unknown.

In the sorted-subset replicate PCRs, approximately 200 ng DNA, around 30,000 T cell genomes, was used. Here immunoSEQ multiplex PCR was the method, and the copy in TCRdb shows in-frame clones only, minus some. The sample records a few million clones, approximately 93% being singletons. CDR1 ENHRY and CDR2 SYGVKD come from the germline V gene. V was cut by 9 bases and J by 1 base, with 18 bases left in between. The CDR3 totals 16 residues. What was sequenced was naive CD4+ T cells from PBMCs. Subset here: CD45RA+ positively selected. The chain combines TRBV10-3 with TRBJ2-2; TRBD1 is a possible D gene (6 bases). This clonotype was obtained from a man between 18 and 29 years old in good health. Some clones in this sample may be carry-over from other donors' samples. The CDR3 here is CAMSKTGNLNTGELFF. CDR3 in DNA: TGTGCCATGTCAAAAACAGGGAATCTGAACACCGGGGAGCTGTTTTTT.